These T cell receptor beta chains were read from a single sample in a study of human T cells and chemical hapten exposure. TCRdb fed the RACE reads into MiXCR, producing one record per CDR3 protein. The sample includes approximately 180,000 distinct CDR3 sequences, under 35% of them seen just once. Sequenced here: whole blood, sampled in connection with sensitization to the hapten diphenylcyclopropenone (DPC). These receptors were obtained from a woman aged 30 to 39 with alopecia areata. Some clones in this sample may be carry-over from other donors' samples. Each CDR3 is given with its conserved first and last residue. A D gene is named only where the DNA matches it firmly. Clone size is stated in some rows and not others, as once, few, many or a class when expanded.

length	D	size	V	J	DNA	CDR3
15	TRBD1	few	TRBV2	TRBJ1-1	TGTGCCAGCAGTGCACAAGGACAGGGGGCCGGTCGAGCTTTCTTT	CASSAQGQGAGRAFF
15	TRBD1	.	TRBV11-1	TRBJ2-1	TGTGCCAGCAGCCCTATTTCACAGGGGGCGGGGGAGCAGTTCTTC	CASSPISQGAGEQFF
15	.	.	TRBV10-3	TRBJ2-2	TGTGCCATCAGTGAGGCCAGGGGGAACACCGGGGAGCTGTTTTTT	CAISEARGNTGELFF
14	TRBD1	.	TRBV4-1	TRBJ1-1	TGCGCCAGCAGCCAAGATATGACAGGGATTGGAGCTTTCTTT	CASSQDMTGIGAFF
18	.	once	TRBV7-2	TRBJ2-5	TGTGCCAGCAGCCCCCCCTCAAAACGGGGGGCTCAGGGGAAGACCCAGTACTTC	CASSPPSKRGAQGKTQYF
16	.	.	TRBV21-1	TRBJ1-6	TGTGCCAGCAGCAATCGGGGGGACTGGCGTAATTCACCCCTCCACTTT	CASSNRGDWRNSPLHF
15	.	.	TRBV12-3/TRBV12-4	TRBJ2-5	TGTGCCAGCAACAAGACGGTTCTCATCCAAGAGACCCAGTACTTC	CASNKTVLIQETQYF
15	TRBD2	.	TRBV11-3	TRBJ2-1	TGTGCCAGCAGCTTAGGAGCGGGAGTAAGGAATGAGCAGTTCTTC	CASSLGAGVRNEQFF
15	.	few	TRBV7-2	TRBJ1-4	TGTGCCAGCAGCCCCCTGACAGGCTGGTCTGAAAAACTGTTTTTT	CASSPLTGWSEKLFF
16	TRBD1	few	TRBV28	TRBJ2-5	TGTGCCAGCAGTTGGGGGGACAGGGGGCTACAAGAGACCCAGTACTTC	CASSWGDRGLQETQYF
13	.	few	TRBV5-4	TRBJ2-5	TGTGCCAGCAGCTTCGCCCAACAAGAGACCCAGTACTTC	CASSFAQQETQYF
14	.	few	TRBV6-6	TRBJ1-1	TGTGCCAGCAGGCAACAGAGTAAAAACACTGAAGCTTTCTTT	CASRQQSKNTEAFF
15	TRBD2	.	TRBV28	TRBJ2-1	TGTGCCAGCACCACAACGACTAGCGGCAAAGGGGAGCAGTTCTTC	CASTTTTSGKGEQFF
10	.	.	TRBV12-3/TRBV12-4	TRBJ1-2	TGTGCCAGCAGCTCAGGGGAATACACCTTC	CASSSGEYTF
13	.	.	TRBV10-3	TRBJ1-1	TGTGCCACCCGACGGGAGCCCGACACTGAAGCTTTCTTT	CATRREPDTEAFF
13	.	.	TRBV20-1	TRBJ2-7	TGCAGTGCTAGAAGGGTCACGGGCTACGAGCAGTACTTC	CSARRVTGYEQYF
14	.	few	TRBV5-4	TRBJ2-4	TGTGCCAGCAGCCAACAGGGAGCCAAAAACATTCAGTACTTC	CASSQQGAKNIQYF
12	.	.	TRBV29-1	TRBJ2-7	TGCAGCGTTGCCGGGGACCTCTACGAGCAGTACTTC	CSVAGDLYEQYF
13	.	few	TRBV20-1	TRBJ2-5	TGCAGTGCCGAGAAGACGGAGGATGAGACCCAGTACTTC	CSAEKTEDETQYF
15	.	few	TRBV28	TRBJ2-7	TGTGCCAGCAGTTTGAGAGGGGCGGCCTCCTACGAGCAGTACTTC	CASSLRGAASYEQYF
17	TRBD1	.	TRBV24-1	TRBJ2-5	TGTGCCACCAGTGATCCCGGGACAGGGGGAAAGATAGAGACCCAGTACTTC	CATSDPGTGGKIETQYF
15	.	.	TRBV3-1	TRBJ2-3	TGTGCCAGCAGCCTAAGGACAGCCTACACAGATACGCAGTATTTT	CASSLRTAYTDTQYF
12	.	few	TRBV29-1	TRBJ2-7	TGCAGCGGAGCCCAAAGGGAAAACGAGCAGTACTTC	CSGAQRENEQYF
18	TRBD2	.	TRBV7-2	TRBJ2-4	TGTGCCAGCAGCCGGCCTAGCGGGAGGAACCTAGCCAAAAACATTCAGTACTTC	CASSRPSGRNLAKNIQYF
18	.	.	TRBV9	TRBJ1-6	TGTGCCAGCAGCGTAGGGGTGGCGCAGAGCTCCTATAATTCACCCCTCCACTTT	CASSVGVAQSSYNSPLHF
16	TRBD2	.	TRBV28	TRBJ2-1	TGTGCCAGCAGTCTCTCCTCTAGCGGGAGTGACAATGAGCAGTTCTTC	CASSLSSSGSDNEQFF
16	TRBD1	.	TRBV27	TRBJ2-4	TGTGCCAGCATGTCGGGGACAGGGCTAGCCAAAAACATTCAGTACTTC	CASMSGTGLAKNIQYF
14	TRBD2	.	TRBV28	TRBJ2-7	TGTGCCAGCACCCCGGGGGGGCTGCCCTACGAGCAGTACTTC	CASTPGGLPYEQYF
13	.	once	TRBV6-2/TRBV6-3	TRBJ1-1	TGTGCCAGCAGTTACCACCCGGAAACTGAAGCTTTCTTT	CASSYHPETEAFF
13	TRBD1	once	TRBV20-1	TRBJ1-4	TGCAGTGCTGGACAGGGGTATGGCGAAAAACTGTTTTTT	CSAGQGYGEKLFF
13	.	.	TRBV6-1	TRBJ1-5	TGTGCCAGCAATACCGTGATAAATCAGCCCCAGCATTTT	CASNTVINQPQHF
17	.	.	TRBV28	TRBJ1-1	TGTGCCAGCAGTACCCCAGGAGGTAGTGTCAGGGACACTGAAGCTTTCTTT	CASSTPGGSVRDTEAFF
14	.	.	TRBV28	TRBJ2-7	TGTGCCAGCAGGCCTCCTGGGGCTGTAAACGAGCAGTACTTC	CASRPPGAVNEQYF
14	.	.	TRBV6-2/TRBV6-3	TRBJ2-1	TGTGCCAGCAGTGGGCAGGGCTCCTACAATGAGCAGTTCTTC	CASSGQGSYNEQFF
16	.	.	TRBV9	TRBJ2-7	TGTGCCAGCAGCAGAGGGGGTCCCCAATTATTCTACGAGCAGTACTTC	CASSRGGPQLFYEQYF
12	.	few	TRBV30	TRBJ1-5	TGTGCCTGGATCCCAACACCGTCGCCCCAGCATTTT	CAWIPTPSPQHF
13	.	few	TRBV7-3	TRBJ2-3	TGTGCCAGCAGTCGGGGGTTTACAGATACGCAGTATTTT	CASSRGFTDTQYF
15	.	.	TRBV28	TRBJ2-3	TGTGCCAGCAGTAGGGCCAAACCTAGCACAGATACGCAGTATTTT	CASSRAKPSTDTQYF
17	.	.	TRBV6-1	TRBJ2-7	TGTGCCAGCAGTAGACTGTCGTTAGGGGGTCGGGGCTACGAGCAGTACTTC	CASSRLSLGGRGYEQYF
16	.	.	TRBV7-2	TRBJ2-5	TGTGCCAGCAGCTTATCGTACCACAGCCTTCTTGAGACCCAGTACTTC	CASSLSYHSLLETQYF
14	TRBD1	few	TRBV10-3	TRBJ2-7	TGTGCCATCAAGGACAGGGGGAACCCCGAGCCCCTGTACTTC	CAIKDRGNPEPLYF
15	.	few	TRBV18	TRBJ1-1	TGTGCCAGCTCATCGTTAGACATCTTGAACACTGAAGCTTTCTTT	CASSSLDILNTEAFF